Listed below are T cell receptor beta chains from one sample, sequenced in a study of T cells in Graves' hyperthyroidism and ophthalmopathy. TCRdb re-called the multiplex PCR reads through MiXCR, storing one row per CDR3 protein. The sample shows approximately 600,000 distinct CDR3 sequences, roughly 16% of them seen only once. The sample comprised blood. Every receptor here comes from a woman in her 30s with Graves' hyperthyroidism. Each CDR3 is given with its conserved first and last residue. The D gene is left open where the match is weak. For some rows the clone size is stated as once, few or many, or as a class when expanded; others skip it.

abundance: many; j_gene: TRBJ2-3; d_gene: TRBD2; v_gene: TRBV7-3; CDR3aa: CASSLAGLAGDGSTDTQYF; CDR3nt: TGTGCCAGCAGCTTAGCAGGACTAGCGGGAGACGGAAGCACAGATACGCAGTATTTT
abundance: .; j_gene: TRBJ2-2; d_gene: .; v_gene: TRBV7-8; CDR3aa: CASSLGLRRNTGELFF; CDR3nt: TGTGCCAGCAGCTTAGGGCTCAGAAGGAACACCGGGGAGCTGTTTTTT
abundance: few; j_gene: TRBJ1-4; d_gene: .; v_gene: TRBV6-2/TRBV6-3; CDR3aa: CASSYTTATNEKLFF; CDR3nt: TGTGCCAGCAGTTACACGACAGCAACTAATGAAAAACTGTTTTTT
abundance: .; j_gene: TRBJ2-1; d_gene: .; v_gene: TRBV24-1; CDR3aa: CATSDLAASEYNEQFF; CDR3nt: TGTGCCACCAGTGATTTGGCGGCTAGCGAGTACAATGAGCAGTTCTTC
abundance: many; j_gene: TRBJ2-3; d_gene: .; v_gene: TRBV12-3/TRBV12-4; CDR3aa: CASRVPGGTDTQYF; CDR3nt: TGTGCCAGCAGAGTGCCAGGGGGCACAGATACGCAGTATTTT
abundance: few; j_gene: TRBJ2-7; d_gene: .; v_gene: TRBV6-1; CDR3aa: CASRGTQSSHEQYF; CDR3nt: TGTGCCAGCAGAGGTACCCAAAGTTCCCACGAGCAGTACTTC
abundance: .; j_gene: TRBJ1-2; d_gene: .; v_gene: TRBV7-3; CDR3aa: CASSPRGGDYGYTF; CDR3nt: TGTGCCAGCAGCCCCCGTGGGGGAGACTATGGCTACACCTTC
abundance: .; j_gene: TRBJ2-3; d_gene: TRBD2; v_gene: TRBV20-1; CDR3aa: CSAGGGAGGLPDTQYF; CDR3nt: TGCAGTGCTGGGGGAGGGGCGGGAGGGTTGCCAGATACGCAGTATTTT
abundance: .; j_gene: TRBJ2-2; d_gene: .; v_gene: TRBV6-6; CDR3aa: CASSYSGNGGELFF; CDR3nt: TGTGCCAGCAGTTACTCGGGGAACGGCGGGGAGCTGTTTTTT
abundance: many; j_gene: TRBJ1-1; d_gene: .; v_gene: TRBV12-5; CDR3aa: CASGKEKRTAFF; CDR3nt: TGTGCTAGTGGAAAGGAGAAGCGAACAGCTTTCTTT
abundance: many; j_gene: TRBJ1-1; d_gene: .; v_gene: TRBV7-2; CDR3aa: CASSLATVMNTEAFF; CDR3nt: TGTGCCAGCAGCTTAGCGACAGTGATGAACACTGAAGCTTTCTTT
abundance: many; j_gene: TRBJ1-1; d_gene: .; v_gene: TRBV18; CDR3aa: CASSPETANTEAFF; CDR3nt: TGTGCCAGCTCACCAGAGACAGCAAACACTGAAGCTTTCTTT
abundance: once; j_gene: TRBJ2-1; d_gene: TRBD1; v_gene: TRBV11-2; CDR3aa: CASSQLGQAGSYNEQFF; CDR3nt: TGCGCCAGCAGCCAGTTGGGACAGGCAGGCTCCTACAATGAGCAGTTCTTC
abundance: .; j_gene: TRBJ1-2; d_gene: .; v_gene: TRBV5-1; CDR3aa: CASTIGAGRHGYTF; CDR3nt: TGCGCCAGCACCATTGGCGCAGGACGGCATGGCTACACCTTC
abundance: many; j_gene: TRBJ2-5; d_gene: TRBD2; v_gene: TRBV7-9; CDR3aa: CASSFWRTSGSGETQYF; CDR3nt: TGTGCCAGCAGCTTCTGGAGGACTAGCGGGAGTGGAGAGACCCAGTACTTC
abundance: .; j_gene: TRBJ2-1; d_gene: .; v_gene: TRBV7-6; CDR3aa: CASSLAPGPTYNEQFF; CDR3nt: TGTGCCAGCAGCTTAGCCCCCGGACCAACATACAATGAGCAGTTCTTC
abundance: many; j_gene: TRBJ2-7; d_gene: .; v_gene: TRBV6-5; CDR3aa: CASSYSLASYEQYF; CDR3nt: TGTGCCAGCAGTTACTCGCTAGCTAGCTACGAGCAGTACTTC
abundance: .; j_gene: TRBJ1-2; d_gene: .; v_gene: TRBV28; CDR3aa: CASSQRTRSNYGHTF; CDR3nt: TGTGCCAGCAGCCAACGGACACGGAGTAACTATGGCCACACCTTC
abundance: many; j_gene: TRBJ2-5; d_gene: .; v_gene: TRBV7-8; CDR3aa: CASSLGPSPVGDRPQYF; CDR3nt: TGTGCCAGCAGCTTAGGTCCATCCCCGGTGGGAGATCGACCCCAGTACTTC
abundance: many; j_gene: TRBJ1-2; d_gene: .; v_gene: TRBV28; CDR3aa: CAVYSSVNYGYTF; CDR3nt: TGTGCCGTCTACTCCAGTGTTAACTATGGCTACACCTTC
abundance: many; j_gene: TRBJ1-1; d_gene: .; v_gene: TRBV28; CDR3aa: CASRIGGQKNTEAFF; CDR3nt: TGTGCCAGCAGGATAGGGGGGCAGAAAAACACTGAAGCTTTCTTT
abundance: .; j_gene: TRBJ2-3; d_gene: .; v_gene: TRBV10-1; CDR3aa: CASSEGREKDTQYF; CDR3nt: TGCGCCAGCAGTGAGGGCAGGGAGAAAGATACGCAGTATTTT
abundance: many; j_gene: TRBJ2-3; d_gene: .; v_gene: TRBV20-1; CDR3aa: CSARDSRLLGTQYF; CDR3nt: TGCAGTGCTAGAGATTCTCGTTTGTTGGGTACGCAGTATTTT
abundance: .; j_gene: TRBJ2-5; d_gene: .; v_gene: TRBV5-1; CDR3aa: CASSGTVSIQPGAFFQETQYF; CDR3nt: TGCGCCAGCAGTGGGACAGTCAGCATTCAGCCGGGGGCGTTTTTCCAAGAGACCCAGTACTTC
abundance: few; j_gene: TRBJ2-1; d_gene: TRBD2; v_gene: TRBV11-3; CDR3aa: CASSLTLAGYNEQFF; CDR3nt: TGTGCCAGCAGCTTAACCCTAGCGGGGTACAATGAGCAGTTCTTC
abundance: .; j_gene: TRBJ2-7; d_gene: .; v_gene: TRBV7-3; CDR3aa: CASSLMSGLSYEQYF; CDR3nt: TGTGCCAGCAGCTTAATGTCGGGATTGTCCTACGAGCAGTACTTC
abundance: many; j_gene: TRBJ1-5; d_gene: .; v_gene: TRBV27; CDR3aa: CASSPRPGRGQPQHF; CDR3nt: TGTGCCAGCAGTCCAAGACCCGGACGCGGTCAGCCCCAGCATTTT
abundance: many; j_gene: TRBJ1-2; d_gene: .; v_gene: TRBV5-1; CDR3aa: CASSLEGGSYYGYTF; CDR3nt: TGCGCCAGCAGCTTGGAAGGGGGATCATACTATGGCTACACCTTC
abundance: many; j_gene: TRBJ2-7; d_gene: TRBD2; v_gene: TRBV4-1; CDR3aa: CASSQPSGSYEQYF; CDR3nt: TGCGCCAGCAGCCAGCCTAGCGGGAGCTACGAGCAGTACTTC
abundance: few; j_gene: TRBJ2-7; d_gene: .; v_gene: TRBV25-1; CDR3aa: CASSGWRYEQYF; CDR3nt: TGTGCCAGCAGTGGGTGGAGATACGAGCAGTACTTC
abundance: many; j_gene: TRBJ2-5; d_gene: .; v_gene: TRBV11-1; CDR3aa: CASRLEVDVQETQYF; CDR3nt: TGTGCCAGCAGGTTGGAGGTCGATGTCCAAGAGACCCAGTACTTC
abundance: .; j_gene: TRBJ2-1; d_gene: .; v_gene: TRBV13; CDR3aa: CASSTSVREQFF; CDR3nt: TGTGCCAGCAGCACCTCGGTTCGTGAGCAGTTCTTC
abundance: many; j_gene: TRBJ2-3; d_gene: .; v_gene: TRBV7-3; CDR3aa: CASSTKSGVGTDTQYF; CDR3nt: TGTGCCAGCAGCACAAAGTCGGGAGTTGGCACAGATACGCAGTATTTT
abundance: few; j_gene: TRBJ1-2; d_gene: .; v_gene: TRBV5-1; CDR3aa: CASSLVGSAYGYTF; CDR3nt: TGCGCCAGCAGCTTGGTCGGCAGTGCATATGGCTACACCTTC
abundance: .; j_gene: TRBJ1-3; d_gene: .; v_gene: TRBV13; CDR3aa: CASRGWTGNTIYF; CDR3nt: TGTGCCAGTAGGGGGTGGACTGGAAACACCATATATTTT
abundance: .; j_gene: TRBJ1-2; d_gene: TRBD1; v_gene: TRBV6-2/TRBV6-3; CDR3aa: CASQGERGYTF; CDR3nt: TGTGCCAGTCAGGGGGAACGGGGCTACACCTTC
abundance: .; j_gene: TRBJ2-2; d_gene: .; v_gene: TRBV29-1; CDR3aa: CSVGSGATGELFF; CDR3nt: TGCAGCGTTGGGTCAGGGGCTACCGGGGAGCTGTTTTTT
abundance: few; j_gene: TRBJ2-7; d_gene: TRBD2; v_gene: TRBV9; CDR3aa: CASSVEGTNYEQYF; CDR3nt: TGTGCCAGCAGCGTAGAGGGGACTAACTACGAGCAGTACTTC
abundance: many; j_gene: TRBJ2-3; d_gene: .; v_gene: TRBV7-2; CDR3aa: CASSSNRATDTQYF; CDR3nt: TGTGCCAGCAGCTCGAACAGGGCTACAGATACGCAGTATTTT
abundance: .; j_gene: TRBJ2-1; d_gene: TRBD1; v_gene: TRBV15; CDR3aa: CATSRVDRGNDEQFF; CDR3nt: TGTGCCACCAGCAGAGTTGACAGGGGTAACGATGAGCAGTTCTTC
abundance: .; j_gene: TRBJ2-5; d_gene: .; v_gene: TRBV6-1; CDR3aa: CASSEGVRRETQYF; CDR3nt: TGTGCCAGCAGTGAAGGGGTCAGAAGAGAGACCCAGTACTTC
abundance: few; j_gene: TRBJ2-1; d_gene: .; v_gene: TRBV12-3/TRBV12-4; CDR3aa: CASSLRQAYDNEQFF; CDR3nt: TGTGCCAGCAGTTTAAGGCAGGCTTATGACAATGAGCAGTTCTTC
abundance: many; j_gene: TRBJ1-1; d_gene: .; v_gene: TRBV19; CDR3aa: CASSFTRTEAFF; CDR3nt: TGTGCCAGTAGCTTTACGAGGACAGAAGCTTTCTTT
abundance: few; j_gene: TRBJ2-7; d_gene: TRBD2; v_gene: TRBV15; CDR3aa: CATSRDLAGPLEQYF; CDR3nt: TGTGCCACCAGCAGAGATCTAGCGGGACCTCTCGAGCAGTACTTC
abundance: .; j_gene: TRBJ2-1; d_gene: .; v_gene: TRBV7-2; CDR3aa: CASTPIRAHNEQFF; CDR3nt: TGTGCCAGCACCCCTATTAGGGCCCACAATGAGCAGTTCTTC
abundance: .; j_gene: TRBJ2-4; d_gene: TRBD2; v_gene: TRBV30; CDR3aa: CAWSPPGRDIQYF; CDR3nt: TGTGCCTGGAGCCCACCAGGGAGGGACATTCAGTACTTC
abundance: few; j_gene: TRBJ1-1; d_gene: .; v_gene: TRBV12-5; CDR3aa: CASGLVLTEGNTEAFF; CDR3nt: TGTGCTAGTGGTTTGGTACTAACGGAAGGAAACACTGAAGCTTTCTTT
abundance: many; j_gene: TRBJ1-1; d_gene: TRBD1; v_gene: TRBV5-1; CDR3aa: CASSYGQGSTEAFF; CDR3nt: TGCGCCAGCAGCTACGGACAGGGATCCACTGAAGCTTTCTTT
abundance: .; j_gene: TRBJ1-1; d_gene: TRBD1; v_gene: TRBV4-1; CDR3aa: CASSQYLQGALDTEAFF; CDR3nt: TGCGCCAGCAGCCAATACCTTCAGGGGGCGTTGGACACTGAAGCTTTCTTT
abundance: many; j_gene: TRBJ2-5; d_gene: TRBD1; v_gene: TRBV6-1; CDR3aa: CASRDRVLETQYF; CDR3nt: TGTGCCAGCAGGGACAGGGTCCTAGAGACCCAGTACTTC
abundance: many; j_gene: TRBJ2-7; d_gene: TRBD1; v_gene: TRBV6-1; CDR3aa: CASSRDSFSYEQYF; CDR3nt: TGTGCCAGCAGTAGGGACAGTTTCTCCTACGAGCAGTACTTC
abundance: many; j_gene: TRBJ2-2; d_gene: .; v_gene: TRBV18; CDR3aa: CASSPPTVNTGELFF; CDR3nt: TGTGCCAGCTCACCACCGACAGTCAACACCGGGGAGCTGTTTTTT
abundance: few; j_gene: TRBJ2-3; d_gene: TRBD2; v_gene: TRBV20-1; CDR3aa: CSARGRIAGFSDTQYF; CDR3nt: TGCAGTGCTAGAGGGCGTATAGCGGGATTCTCAGATACGCAGTATTTT
abundance: many; j_gene: TRBJ2-3; d_gene: .; v_gene: TRBV2; CDR3aa: CASNQNSFTDTQYF; CDR3nt: TGTGCCAGCAATCAGAACAGCTTCACAGATACGCAGTATTTT
abundance: .; j_gene: TRBJ2-2; d_gene: .; v_gene: TRBV7-8; CDR3aa: CASGPLGLVSTGELFF; CDR3nt: TGTGCCAGCGGCCCCCTAGGGCTAGTTAGCACCGGGGAGCTGTTTTTT
abundance: many; j_gene: TRBJ2-3; d_gene: TRBD2; v_gene: TRBV11-3; CDR3aa: CASSGGLAGGADTQYF; CDR3nt: TGTGCCAGCAGCGGGGGACTAGCGGGAGGGGCAGATACGCAGTATTTT
abundance: many; j_gene: TRBJ2-3; d_gene: .; v_gene: TRBV11-1; CDR3aa: CASSFPITDTQYF; CDR3nt: TGTGCCAGCAGCTTTCCAATCACAGATACGCAGTATTTT
abundance: many; j_gene: TRBJ1-5; d_gene: .; v_gene: TRBV11-2; CDR3aa: CASSFERDQPQHF; CDR3nt: TGTGCCAGCAGCTTCGAACGGGATCAGCCCCAGCATTTT